This T cell receptor beta chain is from a study of vaccination effects on CD4 cells after COVID-19. Study-wide results and limits: Sampling in the study covered few convalescent patients and included no early post-infection timepoints.

This CDR3 region has 19 residues. Germline lookup yields CDR1 LGHDT and CDR2 YNNKEL (reference sequence). The V gene end was trimmed by 4 bases and the J gene end by 0 bases; junction bases not matched to a gene: 11. This table comes from immunoSEQ multiplex PCR, and its TCRdb copy is limited to in-frame clones, with some not included. In the table there are some 15,000 clones, roughly 70% of which are singletons. In its sample, this clone ranks as medium-sized. Its antigen is as yet unknown. Sequencing followed a ViraFEST assay step that expanded antigen-specific CD4+ T cells with viral peptide pools. Investigators separated out CD4+ T cells once around 10 days of culture had passed. Two doses of either BNT162b2 or mRNA-1273 were given to each participant. Neither prior SARS-CoV-2 infection nor positive nucleocapsid antibodies were present in the vaccine recipients.

Sequenced here: CD4+ T cells from PBMCs cultured with HCoV-NL63 spike peptides, sampled after COVID-19 vaccination. This clonotype originated in a human donor who received a COVID-19 vaccine. The rearrangement uses TRBV3-1 (or the pseudogene TRBV3-2) and TRBJ2-7, with 14 bases fitting TRBD2. The DNA for the CDR3 is TGTGCCAGCAGCCGCAAAGCTCCGGGACTAGCGGGAGCCTCCTACGAGCAGTACTTC. Protein: CASSRKAPGLAGASYEQYF.